Below, 25 T cell receptor beta chains from the same sample are listed, as sequenced in a study of blood T cell repertoires in COVID-19. TCRdb's copy holds only in-frame clones and misses some; the assay was immunoSEQ multiplex PCR. The data contain 200,000 or so clones, just under 85% of them singletons. Sequencing was carried out using PBMCs or T cells enriched from blood (not recorded which). These receptors all stem from a middle-aged woman with acute COVID-19.

The chain links TRBV4-3 to TRBJ1-3; D is undetermined. Looked up from germline, CDR1 is LGHNA and CDR2 is YSLEER. Trimming stripped 5 bases from V and 0 bases from J, with 11 bases between. CDR3 length: 15 residues. The CDR3 reads CASSTNLASGNTIYF. CDR3 nucleotide sequence: TGCGCCAGCAGCACAAACCTGGCCTCTGGAAACACCATATATTTT.

The J gene is TRBJ2-1, the V gene TRBV5-4; D is possibly TRBD1 (6 bases). This CDR3 contains 15 residues. Germline values: CDR1 SGHNT, CDR2 YYREEE (reference sequence). The V and J ends lost 4 bases and 6 bases respectively, with 17 bases between them. CDR3 residues: CASSPRLGASNEQFF. The CDR3 bases are TGTGCCAGCAGCCCACGGTTGGGGGCGTCCAATGAGCAGTTCTTC. The variable domain in full, completed from reference TRBV5-4 and TRBJ2-1, reads ETGVTQSPTHLIKTRGQQVTLRCSSQSGHNTVSWYQQALGQGPQFIFQYYREEENGRGNFPPRFSGLQFPNYSSELNVNALELDDSALYLCASSPRLGASNEQFFGPGTRLTVL.

The chain recombines TRBV19 with TRBJ2-7, with 9 bases aligning to TRBD1. Trimming at V came to 5 bases and at J to 1 base, leaving 3 bases not matched to a gene. Looked up from germline, CDR1 is LNHDA and CDR2 is SQIVND (reference sequence). The CDR3 sequence is 14 residues long. CDR3 nucleotide sequence: TGTGCCAGTAGTCGGGGACAGGGTTCCTACGAGCAGTACTTC. Protein product: CASSRGQGSYEQYF.

The gene calls are TRBV7-8 and TRBJ2-1; the D gene is possibly TRBD1 (5 bases). CDR1 is SGHVS, CDR2 FQNEAQ, per germline. There are 16 residues in the CDR3. The V and J ends lost 5 bases and 2 bases respectively, with 16 bases between them. The CDR3 DNA sequence: TGTGCCAGCAGCCAATACCAGGGCCCCCCCTACAATGAGCAGTTCTTC. It codes for CASSQYQGPPYNEQFF.

This chain connects TRBV24-1 to TRBJ1-2, with D possibly TRBD1 on 5 matching bases. The CDR3 spans 14 residues. Trimming stripped 1 base from V and 2 bases from J, with 7 bases between. Germline CDR1 and CDR2: KGHDR and SFDVKD. The CDR3 nucleotides are TGTGCCACCAGTGATTTAGGACAAAACTATGGCTACACCTTC. Amino acids: CATSDLGQNYGYTF.

This clone was seen many times. This chain uses TRBV2 with TRBJ1-1, with a weak D call TRBD1 (6 bases). Germline loops: CDR1 SNHLY, CDR2 FYNNEI. CDR3 length: 14 residues. The V end was cut by 8 bases, the J end by 3 bases, with 16 bases between. CDR3 DNA sequence: TGTGCCAGCGAACCACAGGGCGAGGACACTGAAGCTTTCTTT. Amino acids: CASEPQGEDTEAFF.

This chain uses TRBV24-1 with TRBJ2-1; D is possibly TRBD2 (6 bases). With 3 bases removed from V and 6 bases from J, the gap between germline ends came to 26 bases. This CDR3 is 19 amino acids long. Germline CDR1 is KGHDR and CDR2 is SFDVKD. The CDR3 is CATSDNYPRAGPISNEQFF. The CDR3 nucleotides read TGTGCCACCAGTGATAATTACCCCCGGGCGGGACCAATCTCCAATGAGCAGTTCTTC.

CDR3 loop: CASSLSGLAGMTEQFF. DNA for the CDR3: TGTGCCAGCAGCTTATCCGGACTAGCGGGAATGACTGAGCAGTTCTTC. The V call is TRBV7-3, the J call TRBJ2-1; TRBD2 matches 12 bases. The CDR3 length is 16 residues. Per the germline V gene, CDR1 is SGHTA and CDR2 is FQGTGA. After removal of 2 bases from V and 9 bases from J, the junction contained 8 bases not matched to a gene.

This clone came up a few times. This chain connects TRBV5-1 to TRBJ1-3; TRBD1 is a possible D gene (5 bases). CDR3 length equals 15 residues. V was cut by 0 bases and J by 0 bases, with 7 bases left in between. Germline V gene lookup returns CDR1 SGHRS and CDR2 YFSETQ. The CDR3 DNA sequence: TGCGCCAGCAGCTTGGTGGGGGGCTCTGGAAACACCATATATTTT. It translates to CASSLVGGSGNTIYF. Supplemented by reference TRBV5-1 and TRBJ1-3, the full variable domain reads KAGVTQTPRYLIKTRGQQVTLSCSPISGHRSVSWYQQTPGQGLQFLFEYFSETQRNKGNFPGRFSGRQFSNSRSEMNVSTLELGDSALYLCASSLVGGSGNTIYFGEGSWLTVV.

The chain links TRBV7-6 to TRBJ2-5, with TRBD2 as a possible D gene (5 bases). The germline CDR1 and CDR2 sequences are SGHVS and FNYEAQ. Trimming cost V 3 bases and J 1 base, with 6 bases left between them. The CDR3 has 13 residues. The CDR3 reads CASSFTSQETQYF. The CDR3 DNA is TGTGCCAGCAGCTTTACTAGCCAAGAGACCCAGTACTTC.

The rearrangement uses TRBV27 and TRBJ1-2; possibly TRBD1 for D (5 bases). The CDR3 sequence is 15 residues long. Trimming removed 3 bases from V and 6 bases from J, with 17 bases in between. CDR1 MNHEY and CDR2 SMNVEV come from the germline V gene (reference sequence). CDR3 region: CASSFGRATTDGYTF. The CDR3 nucleotides are TGTGCCAGCAGTTTTGGCAGGGCGACGACTGATGGCTACACCTTC.

The rearrangement links TRBV28 to TRBJ2-3; 8 nucleotides align to TRBD2. The CDR3 extends over 16 amino acids. Unmatched junction bases numbered 8, after V lost 6 bases and J lost 0 bases. Germline CDR1 is MDHEN and CDR2 is SYDVKM. Written as DNA, the CDR3 is TGTGCCAGCAGGCCTTCAGCGGGGGCTAGCACAGATACGCAGTATTTT. Encoded protein: CASRPSAGASTDTQYF.

This sequence joins TRBV4-2 and TRBJ2-7; 8 nucleotides align to TRBD2. The trim removed 2 bases at V and 1 base at J, leaving 4 bases unmatched. Germline loops: CDR1 LGHNA, CDR2 YNFKEQ. The CDR3 has 15 residues. In DNA form, the CDR3 reads TGTGCCAGCAGCCAAACTAGCGGAGGTTCCTACGAGCAGTACTTC. Its translation is CASSQTSGGSYEQYF.

V usage is TRBV7-9 and J usage is TRBJ2-7, with 9 bases aligning to TRBD1. V gave up 5 bases and J gave up 9 bases; unmatched junction bases: 11. The germline V gene encodes CDR1 SEHNR and CDR2 FQNEAQ (reference sequence). The length of the CDR3 is 14 residues. The DNA of the CDR3 is TGTGCCAGCAGCCGTGGACAGGGGCGCGGGGTGCAGTACTTC. Amino acid sequence: CASSRGQGRGVQYF.

The V gene is TRBV30, the J gene TRBJ2-6; D might be TRBD1 (5 bases). Germline V gene sequence: CDR1 GTSNPN, CDR2 SVGIG (reference sequence). The CDR3 consists of 13 residues. V lost 7 bases and J 1 base, leaving 8 bases between the germline ends. The CDR3 protein is CAYDRSGANVLTF. CDR3 sequence (DNA): TGTGCCTACGACAGATCTGGGGCCAACGTCCTGACTTTC.

V gene TRBV2 combines with J gene TRBJ1-5; weak D call: TRBD1 (6 bases). Deletions cut 8 bases from V and 7 bases from J, with 15 bases between. Germline V gene data show CDR1 as SNHLY and CDR2 as FYNNEI. The CDR3 runs to 13 residues. The CDR3 loop is CASLKQGGQPQHF. In nucleotides, the CDR3 is TGTGCCAGCCTAAAACAGGGAGGGCAGCCCCAGCATTTT.

In its sample, this clone was seen a few times. This rearrangement joins TRBV7-8 to TRBJ1-2; D may be TRBD1 (6 bases). CDR1 is SGHVS and CDR2 is FQNEAQ in the germline V gene. The V end was cut by 7 bases, the J end by 5 bases, with 11 bases between. The CDR3 covers 12 residues. The CDR3 coding sequence is TGTGCCAGCACCCGACAGGTTTATGGCTACACCTTC. It translates to CASTRQVYGYTF.

In the case of this clone: At one boundary the junction diverges from the germline segment, which might be a read error. This chain connects TRBV6-5 to TRBJ1-1; 9 bases map to TRBD1. Germline lookup yields CDR1 MNHEY and CDR2 SVGAGI. This CDR3 has 15 residues. The CDR3 DNA reads as TGTGCCAGCAGGGCGACCGGGACAGGGAACGCTGAAGCTTTCTTT. Protein: CASRATGTGNAEAFF.

The rearrangement joins TRBV20-1 to TRBJ1-5; D may be TRBD1 (6 bases). Germline lookup yields CDR1 DFQATT and CDR2 SNEGSKA (reference sequence). CDR3 length: 14 residues. Between the trimmed V and J ends, which lost 3 bases and 3 bases, there was a span of 12 bases. The CDR3 nucleotides read TGCAGTGCTAGTCCGACAGGCTTCAATCAGCCCCAGCATTTT. Translation gives CSASPTGFNQPQHF.

The chain has TRBV5-1 and TRBJ2-1; D is possibly TRBD1 (5 bases). V lost 4 bases, J lost 10 bases, and 21 bases lay in between. CDR3 length: 15 residues. CDR1 is SGHRS and CDR2 is YFSETQ in the germline V gene. The CDR3 DNA sequence: TGCGCCAGCAGCCTAGGACCGCAAGGGGAATCGGAGCAGTTCTTC. It yields the protein CASSLGPQGESEQFF.

This chain uses TRBV19 with TRBJ2-7, with 8 positions matching TRBD2. V was pared by 4 bases and J by 1 base, with 6 bases of the junction left unmatched. CDR3 length: 15 amino acids. The germline V gene has CDR1 LNHDA and CDR2 SQIVND (reference sequence). The CDR3 sequence is CASSTSGGGSYEQYF. The CDR3 DNA sequence: TGTGCCAGTAGTACCTCCGGGGGGGGATCCTACGAGCAGTACTTC. Based on the CDR3 plus reference TRBV19 and TRBJ2-7, the full variable domain is DGGITQSPKYLFRKEGQNVTLSCEQNLNHDAMYWYRQDPGQGLRLIYYSQIVNDFQKGDIAEGYSVSREKKESFPLTVTSAQKNPTAFYLCASSTSGGGSYEQYFGPGTRLTVT.

The J gene is TRBJ2-3, the V gene TRBV6-2 or TRBV6-3, with TRBD1 matching 10 bases. Germline CDR1 is MNHEY and CDR2 is SVGEGT. With 2 bases clipped from V and 0 bases from J, the junction kept 17 bases outside the gene matches. The CDR3 runs 21 residues. The CDR3 region has the DNA TGTGCCAGCAGTTACCCATGGGACAGGGGACCACCAGTCGGGAGCACAGATACGCAGTATTTT. Its protein product is CASSYPWDRGPPVGSTDTQYF.

V is TRBV7-3 and J is TRBJ2-1, with TRBD2 matching over 13 bases. With 5 bases clipped from V and 7 bases from J, the junction kept 5 bases outside the gene matches. The germline gives CDR1 SGHTA, CDR2 FQGTGA. The CDR3 is made up of 15 amino acids. This CDR3 reads CASSDGLAGVNEQFF. In DNA, the CDR3 is TGTGCCAGCAGCGACGGACTAGCGGGGGTTAATGAGCAGTTCTTC.

The rearrangement uses TRBV30 and TRBJ1-4; no definite D call. V lost 0 bases and J lost 4, with 9 bases in between. Germline assignment: CDR1 GTSNPN and CDR2 SVGIG (reference sequence). This CDR3 contains 14 residues. This CDR3 is CAWSVGMSNEKLFF. In nucleotides, the CDR3 is TGTGCCTGGAGTGTGGGCATGAGTAATGAAAAACTGTTTTTT.

This clone was counted only a few times. This rearrangement joins TRBV5-6 to TRBJ2-2; a weak D match, TRBD1 (5 bases). Trimming removed 1 base from V and 3 bases from J, with 10 bases in between. The V gene's germline CDR1 is SGHDT and CDR2 YYEEEE. The CDR3 runs 15 residues. CDR3 bases: TGTGCCAGCAGCTTGATCAGGGTTGACACCGGGGAGCTGTTTTTT. This translates into CASSLIRVDTGELFF.